This TCR beta chain was recovered during a study of blood T cell repertoires in COVID-19. Across the study: There were acute and convalescent COVID-19 samples, and they came from the United States, Italy and Spain. The cDNA or gDNA used as material had been derived from T cells, B-cell-depleted T cells, or PBMCs.

Original data processing: Counts of nucleated cells, estimated from reference gene primer amplification, were obtained. Sequencing was performed with immunoSEQ multiplex PCR; in TCRdb, only in-frame clones are kept and a portion is missing. Clonal size and the V and J genes are those of that table, whereas D and trimming came from the DNA. Of about 46,000 clones listed, roughly nine tenths were seen once; the top ten hold roughly 15%. CDR3 length: 13 residues. CDR1 SQVTM and CDR2 ANQGSEA come from the germline V gene. V was pared by 6 bases and J by 7 bases, with 18 bases between. This chain joins TRBV29-1 and TRBJ1-2, with D unresolved. This clonotype was obtained from a man between 60 and 75 years old with active or convalescent COVID-19. The source material was peripheral blood. The CDR3: CSVAEEPLSGYTF. In DNA, the CDR3 is TGCAGCGTGGCGGAGGAGCCCTTGAGTGGCTACACCTTC.